The 6 T cell receptor beta chains reported below all come from one sample, sequenced in a study of blood T cell repertoires in COVID-19. Only in-frame clones appear in the TCRdb table, and some are missing; sequencing was by immunoSEQ multiplex PCR. This sample has approximately 140,000 clones; approximately 84% occur once, and the top ten carry over 2%. What was sequenced was peripheral blood. These receptors came from a man in his 70s with acute or convalescent COVID-19.

The chain employs TRBV3-1 (or the pseudogene TRBV3-2) and TRBJ2-7; unclear D gene. CDR3 length: 13 amino acids. Germline V gives CDR1 LGHDT, CDR2 YNNKEL (reference sequence). V was shortened by 0 bases and J by 4 bases, with 7 bases between the two germline ends. DNA of the CDR3: TGTGCCAGCAGCCAAGATCTACGTTACGAGCAGTACTTC. Translation: CASSQDLRYEQYF.

This chain links TRBV28 with TRBJ1-2, with TRBD1 matching 8 bases. This CDR3 is built from 15 residues. Germline assignment: CDR1 MDHEN and CDR2 SYDVKM. V was clipped by 6 bases and J by 4 bases; unmatched bases: 10. CDR3 protein: CASSHPGGDGYGYTF. The CDR3 region has the DNA TGTGCCAGCAGCCACCCAGGGGGCGACGGCTATGGCTACACCTTC.

This clone was seen more than once but under ten times. This chain uses TRBV28 with TRBJ2-5; 8 bases map to TRBD1. The CDR3 is 14 amino acids. CDR1 is MDHEN and CDR2 is SYDVKM in the germline V gene. V lost 4 bases, J lost 5 bases, and 6 bases stayed unmatched. CDR3 sequence reads: CASSSPDREETQYF. CDR3 bases: TGTGCCAGCAGTTCCCCGGACAGGGAGGAGACCCAGTACTTC.

CDR3 in amino acids: CASSSGQNLYGYTF. The CDR3 DNA is TGCGCCAGCAGCTCGGGACAGAATCTCTATGGCTACACCTTC. The V gene is TRBV5-1, the J gene TRBJ1-2, with 7 bases identical to TRBD1. Germline trimming cut 3 bases from V and 4 bases from J; bases unmatched to any gene: 6. Germline V lookup: CDR1 SGHRS, CDR2 YFSETQ. There are 14 residues in the CDR3.

The chain carries TRBV5-4 and TRBJ2-1; a weak D match, TRBD2 (8 bases). This CDR3 has 14 amino acids. V was shortened by 4 bases and J by 9 bases, with 17 bases between the two germline ends. Germline V gene data show CDR1 as SGHNT and CDR2 as YYREEE (reference sequence). CDR3 loop: CASSREGAGREQFF. The CDR3 DNA follows: TGTGCCAGCAGCCGGGAGGGGGCGGGTCGTGAGCAGTTCTTC.

The chain uses TRBV18 and TRBJ2-3, with 7 bases lining up with TRBD1. V dropped 0 bases and J dropped 7; count of bases not matched to a gene: 1. The CDR3 runs 13 residues. Germline V CDR1 and CDR2: KGHSH, LQKENI. The DNA for the CDR3 is TGTGCCAGCTCACCACCACAGGGGTATACGCAGTATTTT. It yields the protein CASSPPQGYTQYF.